The rows below give T cell receptor beta chains drawn from one sample of a study of graft-versus-host responses after intestinal transplantation. Antigens of these TCRs are unknown. Profiling relied on immunoSEQ multiplex PCR, and the TCRdb table lists in-frame clones only, not all of them. The sample has 80,000 to 100,000 clones, about 90% seen once. The sample consisted of unstimulated CD8+ T cells sorted from spleen or lymph node cells, taken before transplant. The receptors originated from a human donor who was the organ donor for an intestinal transplant. Each CDR3 is given with its conserved first and last residue. D genes are given only for firm matches. Clone size is not always given. Where it is, it says once, few, many or a class for expanded clones.

j_call: TRBJ2-7
v_call: TRBV4-1
clone_size: .
d_call: .
cdr3_aa: CASSQVSGQVDEQYF
cdr3_nt: TGCGCCAGCAGCCAAGTATCCGGACAAGTGGACGAGCAGTACTTC

j_call: TRBJ1-2
v_call: TRBV7-9
clone_size: .
d_call: TRBD1
cdr3_aa: CASSLTTQGASYGYTF
cdr3_nt: TGTGCCAGCAGCTTGACGACCCAGGGGGCGTCCTATGGCTACACCTTC

j_call: TRBJ2-7
v_call: TRBV4-1
clone_size: .
d_call: TRBD2
cdr3_aa: CASSQEGSLAGFDEQYF
cdr3_nt: TGCGCCAGCAGCCAAGAAGGCTCACTAGCGGGATTCGACGAGCAGTACTTC

j_call: TRBJ2-1
v_call: TRBV5-6
clone_size: .
d_call: .
cdr3_aa: CASSPGGRLVDEQFF
cdr3_nt: TGTGCCAGCAGCCCCGGGGGGCGGCTAGTGGATGAGCAGTTCTTC

j_call: TRBJ2-2
v_call: TRBV28
clone_size: once
d_call: .
cdr3_aa: CASRGGDPGIYLDTGELFF
cdr3_nt: TGTGCCAGCAGAGGGGGGGACCCGGGGATTTATTTGGACACCGGGGAGCTGTTTTTT

j_call: TRBJ2-3
v_call: TRBV4-1
clone_size: .
d_call: TRBD2
cdr3_aa: CASRRTSGPYSTDTQYF
cdr3_nt: TGCGCCAGCAGAAGGACTAGCGGTCCCTATAGCACAGATACGCAGTATTTT

j_call: TRBJ1-3
v_call: TRBV7-9
clone_size: once
d_call: TRBD1
cdr3_aa: CASSRTGDYSGNTIYF
cdr3_nt: TGTGCCAGCAGTAGGACAGGGGACTACTCTGGAAACACCATATATTTT

j_call: TRBJ1-1
v_call: TRBV18
clone_size: .
d_call: TRBD1
cdr3_aa: CASSPQGAADEAFF
cdr3_nt: TGTGCCAGCTCACCACAGGGGGCAGCTGATGAAGCTTTCTTT

j_call: TRBJ2-5
v_call: TRBV27
clone_size: .
d_call: TRBD1
cdr3_aa: CASSAANRGETQYF
cdr3_nt: TGTGCCAGCAGTGCCGCCAACAGGGGAGAGACCCAGTACTTC

j_call: TRBJ1-3
v_call: TRBV6-1
clone_size: .
d_call: .
cdr3_aa: CASSVTGGNTIYF
cdr3_nt: TGTGCCAGCAGTGTAACAGGGGGAAACACCATATATTTT

j_call: TRBJ1-2
v_call: TRBV5-1
clone_size: once
d_call: .
cdr3_aa: CASSFYPRLYGYTF
cdr3_nt: TGCGCCAGCAGCTTTTACCCGAGGCTCTATGGCTACACCTTC

j_call: TRBJ2-7
v_call: TRBV5-1
clone_size: .
d_call: .
cdr3_aa: CASSLVATYEQYF
cdr3_nt: TGCGCCAGCAGCTTGGTGGCCACCTACGAGCAGTACTTC

j_call: TRBJ2-1
v_call: TRBV7-9
clone_size: .
d_call: .
cdr3_aa: CASSPRTAPRSSYNEQFF
cdr3_nt: TGTGCCAGCAGCCCTAGGACAGCTCCTAGGAGCTCCTACAATGAGCAGTTCTTC

j_call: TRBJ2-3
v_call: TRBV5-1
clone_size: .
d_call: TRBD2
cdr3_aa: CASSWGLADTDTQYF
cdr3_nt: TGCGCCAGCAGCTGGGGACTAGCGGACACAGATACGCAGTATTTT

j_call: TRBJ2-3
v_call: TRBV4-2
clone_size: .
d_call: .
cdr3_aa: CASSQEGGTRRDTQYF
cdr3_nt: TGTGCCAGCAGCCAAGAGGGCGGGACTCGGAGGGATACGCAGTATTTT

j_call: TRBJ1-2
v_call: TRBV10-1
clone_size: .
d_call: .
cdr3_aa: CASSESRDSLEGRFYGYTF
cdr3_nt: TGCGCCAGCAGTGAGTCACGAGATTCGCTGGAGGGCAGATTCTATGGCTACACCTTC

j_call: TRBJ1-6
v_call: TRBV28
clone_size: .
d_call: .
cdr3_aa: CASSRNKYNSPLHF
cdr3_nt: TGTGCCAGCAGTCGAAACAAGTATAATTCACCCCTCCACTTT

j_call: TRBJ2-2
v_call: TRBV18
clone_size: .
d_call: TRBD2
cdr3_aa: CASSPFSPSGSDTGELFF
cdr3_nt: TGTGCCAGCTCACCATTTTCGCCTAGCGGGAGTGACACCGGGGAGCTGTTTTTT

j_call: TRBJ2-2
v_call: TRBV29-1
clone_size: .
d_call: TRBD1
cdr3_aa: CSVEGRGLTGATGELFF
cdr3_nt: TGCAGCGTTGAGGGTCGGGGTCTCACAGGGGCTACCGGGGAGCTGTTTTTT

j_call: TRBJ2-7
v_call: TRBV7-8
clone_size: .
d_call: .
cdr3_aa: CASSLEPRDEQYF
cdr3_nt: TGTGCCAGCAGCTTAGAACCCAGGGACGAGCAGTACTTC

j_call: TRBJ2-7
v_call: TRBV7-9
clone_size: .
d_call: .
cdr3_aa: CASTHGTKSSYEQYF
cdr3_nt: TGTGCCAGCACCCACGGGACAAAAAGCTCCTACGAGCAGTACTTC

j_call: TRBJ2-5
v_call: TRBV6-5
clone_size: .
d_call: TRBD1
cdr3_aa: CASRKTGEETQYF
cdr3_nt: TGTGCCAGCAGGAAGACAGGGGAAGAGACCCAGTACTTC

j_call: TRBJ2-7
v_call: TRBV7-8
clone_size: .
d_call: .
cdr3_aa: CASSLAHTPYEQYF
cdr3_nt: TGTGCCAGCAGCTTAGCTCACACCCCCTACGAGCAGTACTTC

j_call: TRBJ2-7
v_call: TRBV5-4
clone_size: .
d_call: .
cdr3_aa: CASSQIPGYEQYF
cdr3_nt: TGCGCCAGCAGCCAAATTCCGGGGTACGAGCAGTACTTC

j_call: TRBJ1-2
v_call: TRBV7-8
clone_size: .
d_call: .
cdr3_aa: CASSYNREFAGAYGYTF
cdr3_nt: TGTGCCAGCAGTTATAACAGGGAATTCGCAGGGGCCTATGGCTACACCTTC

j_call: TRBJ2-7
v_call: TRBV7-6
clone_size: .
d_call: .
cdr3_aa: CASSLSGAYYEQYF
cdr3_nt: TGTGCCAGCAGCTTATCAGGGGCGTATTACGAGCAGTACTTC

j_call: TRBJ2-1
v_call: TRBV10-3
clone_size: .
d_call: .
cdr3_aa: CAISESGGQNNEQFF
cdr3_nt: TGTGCCATCAGTGAGTCGGGGGGACAGAACAATGAGCAGTTCTTC

j_call: TRBJ2-2
v_call: TRBV5-1
clone_size: .
d_call: TRBD2
cdr3_aa: CACRGLPNTGELFF
cdr3_nt: TGCGCCTGTCGGGGACTACCGAACACCGGGGAGCTGTTTTTT

j_call: TRBJ1-2
v_call: TRBV19
clone_size: .
d_call: .
cdr3_aa: CASNIGGDFGYTF
cdr3_nt: TGTGCCAGTAATATAGGGGGAGACTTTGGCTACACCTTC

j_call: TRBJ2-3
v_call: TRBV7-2
clone_size: .
d_call: TRBD2
cdr3_aa: CASSLGSGGAADTQYF
cdr3_nt: TGTGCCAGCAGCTTAGGTAGCGGGGGGGCCGCAGATACGCAGTATTTT

j_call: TRBJ1-1
v_call: TRBV15
clone_size: .
d_call: .
cdr3_aa: CATSTKTGSMNTEAFF
cdr3_nt: TGTGCCACCAGCACAAAGACGGGATCTATGAACACTGAAGCTTTCTTT

j_call: TRBJ1-4
v_call: TRBV30
clone_size: once
d_call: .
cdr3_aa: CAWSYWEKLFF
cdr3_nt: TGTGCCTGGAGCTACTGGGAAAAACTGTTTTTT

j_call: TRBJ2-7
v_call: TRBV7-7
clone_size: .
d_call: TRBD1
cdr3_aa: CASSCKLDRAYEQYF
cdr3_nt: TGTGCTAGCAGCTGTAAGTTAGACAGGGCCTACGAGCAGTACTTC

j_call: TRBJ2-3
v_call: TRBV6-1
clone_size: .
d_call: TRBD2
cdr3_aa: CASSELAGGSTDTQYF
cdr3_nt: TGTGCCAGCAGTGAGCTAGCGGGAGGTAGCACAGATACGCAGTATTTT

j_call: TRBJ2-2
v_call: TRBV29-1
clone_size: .
d_call: TRBD1
cdr3_aa: CSVDGPTGAGELFF
cdr3_nt: TGCAGCGTGGACGGGCCGACAGGGGCCGGGGAGCTGTTTTTT

j_call: TRBJ1-1
v_call: TRBV9
clone_size: .
d_call: .
cdr3_aa: CASSETEGNTEAFF
cdr3_nt: TGTGCCAGCAGCGAAACTGAGGGGAACACTGAAGCTTTCTTT

j_call: TRBJ2-7
v_call: TRBV6-4
clone_size: .
d_call: .
cdr3_aa: CATPGASEPYEQYF
cdr3_nt: TGTGCCACCCCAGGTGCCTCTGAACCCTACGAGCAGTACTTC

j_call: TRBJ2-1
v_call: TRBV6-6
clone_size: .
d_call: .
cdr3_aa: CASSYPGLANNEQFF
cdr3_nt: TGTGCCAGCAGTTACCCCGGGCTAGCGAACAATGAGCAGTTCTTC

j_call: TRBJ2-7
v_call: TRBV9
clone_size: .
d_call: .
cdr3_aa: CASSRTPDAYEQYF
cdr3_nt: TGTGCCAGCAGCAGGACTCCGGACGCATACGAGCAGTACTTC

j_call: TRBJ1-1
v_call: TRBV7-2
clone_size: .
d_call: .
cdr3_aa: CASSSSRELEAFF
cdr3_nt: TGTGCCAGCAGCTCTTCCAGGGAACTGGAAGCTTTCTTT

j_call: TRBJ2-7
v_call: TRBV10-3
clone_size: .
d_call: TRBD1
cdr3_aa: CAISAGQETYEQYF
cdr3_nt: TGTGCCATCAGTGCCGGACAGGAGACCTACGAGCAGTACTTC

j_call: TRBJ1-5
v_call: TRBV5-1
clone_size: .
d_call: .
cdr3_aa: CASSCGGSGADGNQPQHF
cdr3_nt: TGCGCCAGCAGCTGTGGGGGGAGCGGGGCGGATGGCAATCAGCCCCAGCATTTT

j_call: TRBJ2-1
v_call: TRBV30
clone_size: .
d_call: .
cdr3_aa: CAWTDSYNEQFF
cdr3_nt: TGTGCCTGGACAGACTCCTACAATGAGCAGTTCTTC

j_call: TRBJ2-1
v_call: TRBV27
clone_size: .
d_call: TRBD1
cdr3_aa: CASSLGTVNNEQFF
cdr3_nt: TGTGCCAGCAGTTTAGGGACAGTGAACAATGAGCAGTTCTTC

j_call: TRBJ2-2
v_call: TRBV11-2
clone_size: .
d_call: TRBD2
cdr3_aa: CASSDTSGRATGELFF
cdr3_nt: TGTGCCAGCAGCGATACTAGCGGGAGGGCCACCGGGGAGCTGTTTTTT

j_call: TRBJ2-1
v_call: TRBV28
clone_size: .
d_call: .
cdr3_aa: CASSLEIGVKYNEQFF
cdr3_nt: TGTGCCAGCAGTTTGGAGATAGGCGTAAAGTACAATGAGCAGTTCTTC

j_call: TRBJ1-6
v_call: TRBV21-1
clone_size: .
d_call: .
cdr3_aa: CASSPTGDSPLHF
cdr3_nt: TGTGCCAGCAGCCCGACAGGCGATTCACCCCTCCACTTT

j_call: TRBJ2-1
v_call: TRBV5-1
clone_size: .
d_call: .
cdr3_aa: CASSLVRGVNYNEQFF
cdr3_nt: TGCGCCAGCAGCTTGGTTCGGGGTGTTAACTACAATGAGCAGTTCTTC

j_call: TRBJ2-7
v_call: TRBV4-2
clone_size: .
d_call: .
cdr3_aa: CASSQENRDYEQYF
cdr3_nt: TGTGCCAGCAGCCAAGAGAACAGGGACTACGAGCAGTACTTC

j_call: TRBJ2-3
v_call: TRBV28
clone_size: .
d_call: TRBD2
cdr3_aa: CASRWTSGTDDTDTQYF
cdr3_nt: TGTGCCAGCAGATGGACTAGCGGGACCGACGACACAGATACGCAGTATTTT

j_call: TRBJ1-5
v_call: TRBV15
clone_size: .
d_call: TRBD1
cdr3_aa: CATRDRVSNQPQHF
cdr3_nt: TGTGCCACCCGTGACAGGGTAAGCAATCAGCCCCAGCATTTT

j_call: TRBJ2-7
v_call: TRBV5-6
clone_size: .
d_call: .
cdr3_aa: CASTQGFAYEQYF
cdr3_nt: TGTGCCAGCACCCAGGGGTTCGCGTACGAGCAGTACTTC

j_call: TRBJ1-1
v_call: TRBV25-1
clone_size: few
d_call: .
cdr3_aa: CASSEYGTEAFF
cdr3_nt: TGTGCCAGCAGTGAATACGGTACTGAAGCTTTCTTT

j_call: TRBJ2-1
v_call: TRBV9
clone_size: .
d_call: .
cdr3_aa: CASSSPSSYNEQFF
cdr3_nt: TGTGCCAGCAGCAGCCCTTCCTCCTACAATGAGCAGTTCTTC

j_call: TRBJ2-7
v_call: TRBV18
clone_size: .
d_call: .
cdr3_aa: CASSPPKGAYEQYF
cdr3_nt: TGTGCCAGCTCACCACCGAAGGGGGCCTACGAGCAGTACTTC